These T cell receptor beta chains were read from a single sample in a study of technical replicates of blood from a handful of donors. TCRdb keeps only in-frame clones here, not all; method: immunoSEQ multiplex PCR. This table holds more than 60,000 clones, 85% to 95% found once. Sequencing was performed on T cells isolated from PBMCs. The receptors come from a human donor in good health. Each CDR3 is given with its conserved first and last residue. D genes are given only for firm matches. Where a row states a size, it is once, few, many or the class of an expanded clone; other rows omit it.

V	D	size	J	CDR3	DNA
TRBV11-3	TRBD2	.	TRBJ2-1	CASSLVPSGIYNEQFF	TGTGCCAGCAGCTTAGTGCCTAGCGGGATCTACAATGAGCAGTTCTTC
TRBV6-1	.	.	TRBJ2-1	CASRQGRDDWNEQFF	TGTGCCAGCAGGCAGGGGCGCGACGATTGGAATGAGCAGTTCTTC
TRBV25-1	.	once	TRBJ1-2	CASTSSGVGGYTF	TGTGCCAGCACCAGTTCCGGGGTCGGCGGCTACACCTTC
TRBV6-5	.	once	TRBJ2-2	CASSYSKSRADGELFF	TGTGCCAGCAGTTACTCGAAAAGCAGGGCTGACGGGGAGCTGTTTTTT
TRBV6-6	.	.	TRBJ2-5	CASRLASQVLETQYF	TGTGCCAGCCGATTAGCGTCTCAGGTGTTAGAGACCCAGTACTTC
TRBV11-3	.	.	TRBJ1-4	CASSFGVNEKLFF	TGTGCCAGCAGCTTTGGAGTTAATGAAAAACTGTTTTTT
TRBV6-6	.	.	TRBJ2-2	CASSTGRDGGTGELFF	TGTGCCAGCAGTACCGGCCGGGACGGGGGCACCGGGGAGCTGTTTTTT
TRBV7-2	TRBD2	.	TRBJ2-4	CASSLFPVGRENIQYF	TGTGCCAGCAGCTTATTCCCAGTGGGGAGGGAAAACATTCAGTACTTC
TRBV2	TRBD2	.	TRBJ2-3	CASPTLAGPTDTQYF	TGTGCCAGTCCTACCCTAGCGGGACCCACAGATACGCAGTATTTT
TRBV6-5	.	.	TRBJ2-7	CASRLLPGYEQYF	TGTGCCAGCAGATTACTACCCGGTTACGAGCAGTACTTC
TRBV19	.	.	TRBJ1-5	CASVRYGQPQHF	TGTGCCAGTGTCAGGTACGGCCAGCCCCAGCATTTT
TRBV7-3	TRBD1	.	TRBJ1-2	CASSPDRGPDGYTF	TGTGCCAGCAGCCCCGACAGGGGGCCTGATGGCTACACCTTC
TRBV9	TRBD2	once	TRBJ2-2	CASSVSGVNTGELFF	TGTGCCAGCAGCGTTAGCGGGGTTAACACCGGGGAGCTGTTTTTT
TRBV5-1	TRBD1	.	TRBJ1-1	CASSLRSGTDRGNTEAFF	TGCGCCAGCAGCTTGAGGTCAGGGACCGACAGGGGGAACACTGAAGCTTTCTTT
TRBV11-2	.	.	TRBJ1-1	CASRDTNTEAFF	TGTGCCAGCAGGGACACGAACACTGAAGCTTTCTTT
TRBV28	.	.	TRBJ1-4	CASSSSIKYPGTSTNEKLFF	TGTGCCAGCAGTTCCTCCATAAAATATCCCGGGACATCAACTAATGAAAAACTGTTTTTT
TRBV28	.	.	TRBJ2-2	CASRLPPGQGNTGELFF	TGTGCCAGCAGACTGCCCCCTGGGCAGGGCAATACCGGGGAGCTGTTTTTT
TRBV7-9	TRBD1	.	TRBJ1-2	CASSLGQGYGYTF	TGTGCCAGCAGCTTAGGACAGGGTTATGGCTACACCTTC